A selection of T cell receptor beta chains follows, all from one sample in a study of T cell repertoires in cytomegalovirus infection. TCRdb used MiXCR to reprocess the reads, holding one entry per CDR3 protein. The profile shows 550,000 to 850,000 distinct CDR3 sequences, 30% to 40% of them singletons. These receptors have no known antigen. The material was cultured PBMCs, obtained from culture after CMV antigen stimulation. These receptors all stem from a human donor in good health (CMV status not recorded). Some clones in this sample may be carry-over from other donors' samples. Each CDR3 is given with its conserved first and last residue. Each record gives: clone size, D gene, J gene, V gene, CDR3 protein, CDR3 DNA. D genes are given only for firm matches. Expanded clones get a size class; other rows say once, few or many, or leave the size out.

clone_size: NA
d_call: NA
j_call: TRBJ2-7
v_call: TRBV19
cdr3_aa: CASSSDSSGAYEQYF
cdr3_nt: TGTGCCAGTAGTAGTGACTCCTCTGGGGCCTACGAGCAGTACTTC

clone_size: NA
d_call: NA
j_call: TRBJ2-7
v_call: TRBV9
cdr3_aa: CASSVGMDSSYEQYF
cdr3_nt: TGTGCCAGCAGCGTAGGTATGGACAGCTCCTACGAGCAGTACTTC

clone_size: NA
d_call: NA
j_call: TRBJ2-7
v_call: TRBV18
cdr3_aa: CASSLWDTAYEQYF
cdr3_nt: TGTGCCAGCTCACTTTGGGACACGGCCTACGAGCAGTACTTC

clone_size: few
d_call: TRBD2
j_call: TRBJ2-3
v_call: TRBV20-1
cdr3_aa: CSAGLAGGTDTQYF
cdr3_nt: TGCAGTGCCGGACTAGCGGGGGGCACAGATACGCAGTATTTT

clone_size: few
d_call: NA
j_call: TRBJ2-7
v_call: TRBV6-5
cdr3_aa: CASSYSSWGAQDEQYF
cdr3_nt: TGTGCCAGCAGTTACTCGAGTTGGGGCGCTCAGGACGAGCAGTACTTC

clone_size: NA
d_call: NA
j_call: TRBJ2-5
v_call: TRBV12-3/TRBV12-4
cdr3_aa: CASSHGTKKETQYF
cdr3_nt: TGTGCCAGCAGTCACGGGACAAAAAAAGAGACCCAGTACTTC

clone_size: NA
d_call: TRBD1
j_call: TRBJ1-4
v_call: TRBV7-9
cdr3_aa: CASSPGGREKLFF
cdr3_nt: TGTGCCAGCAGCCCAGGGGGCCGGGAAAAACTGTTTTTT

clone_size: NA
d_call: NA
j_call: TRBJ1-3
v_call: TRBV29-1
cdr3_aa: CSVDYGSGNTIYF
cdr3_nt: TGCAGCGTTGATTATGGTTCTGGAAACACCATATATTTT

clone_size: once
d_call: NA
j_call: TRBJ1-2
v_call: TRBV2
cdr3_aa: CASRDWAKTNYGYTF
cdr3_nt: TGTGCCAGCAGGGACTGGGCAAAAACTAACTATGGCTACACCTTC

clone_size: NA
d_call: TRBD1
j_call: TRBJ2-5
v_call: TRBV12-3/TRBV12-4
cdr3_aa: CASSSLTGRKETQYF
cdr3_nt: TGTGCCAGCAGTTCGCTGACAGGGCGAAAAGAGACCCAGTACTTC

clone_size: NA
d_call: NA
j_call: TRBJ1-2
v_call: TRBV20-1
cdr3_aa: CSARDIRDRRGYTF
cdr3_nt: TGCAGTGCTAGAGATATAAGGGATCGAAGAGGCTACACCTTC

clone_size: NA
d_call: TRBD1
j_call: TRBJ1-2
v_call: TRBV28
cdr3_aa: CASRSGQGIGSYYGYTF
cdr3_nt: TGTGCCAGCAGGTCGGGACAGGGAATAGGGTCCTACTATGGCTACACCTTC

clone_size: NA
d_call: NA
j_call: TRBJ1-3
v_call: TRBV7-8
cdr3_aa: CASSVRASLGRNTIYF
cdr3_nt: TGTGCCAGCAGCGTCCGGGCATCCTTAGGGAGAAACACCATATATTTT

clone_size: NA
d_call: TRBD1
j_call: TRBJ1-5
v_call: TRBV10-3
cdr3_aa: CATWTGSNQPQHF
cdr3_nt: TGTGCCACCTGGACAGGGAGCAATCAGCCCCAGCATTTT

clone_size: few
d_call: TRBD2
j_call: TRBJ2-3
v_call: TRBV7-2
cdr3_aa: CASGLAGGPDTQYF
cdr3_nt: TGTGCCAGCGGACTAGCGGGGGGACCAGATACGCAGTATTTT

clone_size: few
d_call: NA
j_call: TRBJ2-7
v_call: TRBV3-1
cdr3_aa: CASSSSPTPDEQYF
cdr3_nt: TGTGCCAGCAGCTCGTCGCCGACACCGGACGAGCAGTACTTC

clone_size: few
d_call: NA
j_call: TRBJ2-3
v_call: TRBV15
cdr3_aa: CATSRDEEPDTQYF
cdr3_nt: TGTGCCACCAGCAGAGATGAAGAGCCAGATACGCAGTATTTT

clone_size: NA
d_call: NA
j_call: TRBJ1-1
v_call: TRBV19
cdr3_aa: CASRVGWGNTEAFF
cdr3_nt: TGTGCCAGTCGCGTCGGGTGGGGGAACACTGAAGCTTTCTTT

clone_size: NA
d_call: NA
j_call: TRBJ1-3
v_call: TRBV20-1
cdr3_aa: CSAPSSGNTIYF
cdr3_nt: TGCAGTGCCCCGTCCTCTGGAAACACCATATATTTT

clone_size: few
d_call: NA
j_call: TRBJ2-5
v_call: TRBV28
cdr3_aa: CASSLEGEEETQYF
cdr3_nt: TGTGCCAGCAGTTTGGAAGGGGAAGAAGAGACCCAGTACTTC

clone_size: few
d_call: NA
j_call: TRBJ1-1
v_call: TRBV6-1
cdr3_aa: CASNPLMNTEAFF
cdr3_nt: TGTGCCAGCAATCCACTCATGAACACTGAAGCTTTCTTT

clone_size: many
d_call: NA
j_call: TRBJ2-1
v_call: TRBV7-2
cdr3_aa: CASSTPPGQSSYNEQFF
cdr3_nt: TGTGCCAGCAGCACGCCCCCGGGACAAAGCTCCTACAATGAGCAGTTCTTC

clone_size: many
d_call: NA
j_call: TRBJ1-2
v_call: TRBV7-9
cdr3_aa: CASSLAVSGYTF
cdr3_nt: TGTGCCAGCAGCTTAGCCGTAAGTGGCTACACCTTC

clone_size: NA
d_call: NA
j_call: TRBJ2-2
v_call: TRBV29-1
cdr3_aa: CSVARNTGELFF
cdr3_nt: TGCAGCGTAGCGAGGAACACCGGGGAGCTGTTTTTT

clone_size: NA
d_call: NA
j_call: TRBJ2-5
v_call: TRBV25-1
cdr3_aa: CASSEWYSISETASGTQYF
cdr3_nt: TGTGCCAGCAGTGAATGGTATAGTATTTCCGAGACAGCCTCAGGGACCCAGTACTTC

clone_size: many
d_call: NA
j_call: TRBJ2-1
v_call: TRBV7-2
cdr3_aa: CASSLGTVTYNEQFF
cdr3_nt: TGTGCCAGCAGCTTAGGGACAGTTACCTACAATGAGCAGTTCTTC

clone_size: NA
d_call: TRBD2
j_call: TRBJ2-1
v_call: TRBV5-5
cdr3_aa: CASSLAVGLARFDEQFF
cdr3_nt: TGTGCCAGCAGCTTGGCCGTAGGACTAGCGCGGTTTGATGAGCAGTTCTTC

clone_size: NA
d_call: NA
j_call: TRBJ1-2
v_call: TRBV11-2
cdr3_aa: CASSSRGGGDGYTF
cdr3_nt: TGTGCCAGCAGCTCTCGGGGCGGGGGAGATGGCTACACCTTC

clone_size: many
d_call: TRBD1
j_call: TRBJ1-3
v_call: TRBV7-9
cdr3_aa: CASSPRGGNTIYF
cdr3_nt: TGTGCCAGCAGCCCCAGGGGGGGAAACACCATATATTTT

clone_size: NA
d_call: TRBD1
j_call: TRBJ1-5
v_call: TRBV19
cdr3_aa: CASSAVQGAGGQPQHF
cdr3_nt: TGTGCCAGTAGTGCCGTACAGGGGGCTGGGGGTCAGCCCCAGCATTTT

clone_size: few
d_call: NA
j_call: TRBJ1-4
v_call: TRBV20-1
cdr3_aa: CSAPDGPNEKLFF
cdr3_nt: TGCAGTGCTCCCGACGGTCCTAATGAAAAACTGTTTTTT

clone_size: NA
d_call: TRBD1
j_call: TRBJ1-2
v_call: TRBV5-4
cdr3_aa: CASSGAGTGRGYTF
cdr3_nt: TGTGCCAGCAGCGGAGCCGGGACAGGGAGAGGCTACACCTTC

clone_size: NA
d_call: TRBD2
j_call: TRBJ2-2
v_call: TRBV19
cdr3_aa: CASSAGTSVSGELFF
cdr3_nt: TGTGCCAGTAGTGCCGGGACTAGTGTTTCCGGGGAGCTGTTTTTT

clone_size: NA
d_call: TRBD2
j_call: TRBJ2-1
v_call: TRBV5-4
cdr3_aa: CASSLAEGGGGEQFF
cdr3_nt: TGTGCCAGCAGCTTGGCTGAGGGCGGGGGAGGTGAGCAGTTCTTC

clone_size: NA
d_call: NA
j_call: TRBJ1-5
v_call: TRBV2
cdr3_aa: CASDDSNQPQHF
cdr3_nt: TGTGCCAGCGATGATAGTAATCAGCCCCAGCATTTT

clone_size: NA
d_call: TRBD1
j_call: TRBJ1-6
v_call: TRBV28
cdr3_aa: CASRAGGLNSPLHF
cdr3_nt: TGTGCCAGCAGGGCAGGGGGCCTTAATTCACCCCTCCACTTT

clone_size: NA
d_call: TRBD1
j_call: TRBJ2-1
v_call: TRBV27
cdr3_aa: CASSLDRDTYNEQFF
cdr3_nt: TGTGCCAGCAGCCTCGACAGGGACACCTACAATGAGCAGTTCTTC

clone_size: few
d_call: NA
j_call: TRBJ2-7
v_call: TRBV7-4
cdr3_aa: CASSLVFGLLRGSYEQYF
cdr3_nt: TGTGCCAGCAGCTTAGTTTTCGGCCTCCTAAGGGGCTCCTACGAGCAGTACTTC

clone_size: NA
d_call: NA
j_call: TRBJ2-3
v_call: TRBV10-3
cdr3_aa: CAISENPSSTDTQYF
cdr3_nt: TGTGCCATCAGTGAAAACCCCTCTAGCACAGATACGCAGTATTTT

clone_size: NA
d_call: NA
j_call: TRBJ2-7
v_call: TRBV10-3
cdr3_aa: CAISVFRGQGYEQYF
cdr3_nt: TGTGCCATCAGTGTCTTCCGTGGGCAAGGATACGAGCAGTACTTC

clone_size: NA
d_call: NA
j_call: TRBJ2-6
v_call: TRBV10-3
cdr3_aa: CAIGTTGANVLTF
cdr3_nt: TGTGCCATCGGGACAACTGGGGCCAACGTCCTGACTTTC

clone_size: few
d_call: NA
j_call: TRBJ1-1
v_call: TRBV6-1
cdr3_aa: CASSVLSGLNTEAFF
cdr3_nt: TGTGCCAGCAGTGTCTTAAGTGGATTGAACACTGAAGCTTTCTTT

clone_size: few
d_call: NA
j_call: TRBJ2-3
v_call: TRBV28
cdr3_aa: CASSSTGEGDTQYF
cdr3_nt: TGTGCCAGCAGTTCGACAGGGGAGGGGGATACGCAGTATTTT

clone_size: NA
d_call: NA
j_call: TRBJ2-1
v_call: TRBV29-1
cdr3_aa: CSVGGDNEQFF
cdr3_nt: TGCAGCGTTGGGGGCGACAATGAGCAGTTCTTC

clone_size: NA
d_call: TRBD2
j_call: TRBJ2-1
v_call: TRBV20-1
cdr3_aa: CSAGREGGPNEQFF
cdr3_nt: TGCAGTGCCGGGAGGGAGGGGGGGCCCAATGAGCAGTTCTTC

clone_size: NA
d_call: NA
j_call: TRBJ2-7
v_call: TRBV4-3
cdr3_aa: CASSQGQGLSEQYF
cdr3_nt: TGCGCCAGCAGCCAAGGGCAGGGCCTAAGCGAGCAGTACTTC

clone_size: NA
d_call: TRBD2
j_call: TRBJ2-1
v_call: TRBV5-1
cdr3_aa: CASTGGPGLASGNEQFF
cdr3_nt: TGCGCCAGCACCGGTGGACCGGGACTAGCATCGGGCAATGAGCAGTTCTTC

clone_size: NA
d_call: NA
j_call: TRBJ1-1
v_call: TRBV7-9
cdr3_aa: CASSSPARRMNTEAFF
cdr3_nt: TGTGCCAGCAGCTCCCCGGCGAGAAGAATGAACACTGAAGCTTTCTTT

clone_size: NA
d_call: TRBD1
j_call: TRBJ1-6
v_call: TRBV19
cdr3_aa: CASTSLRDRNSPLHF
cdr3_nt: TGTGCCAGTACCTCGTTGCGGGACAGAAATTCACCCCTCCACTTT

clone_size: NA
d_call: NA
j_call: TRBJ1-5
v_call: TRBV2
cdr3_aa: CASNGQPNQPQHF
cdr3_nt: TGTGCCAGCAATGGGCAGCCTAATCAGCCCCAGCATTTT